What follows are 32 T cell receptor beta chains derived from one specimen sequenced in a study of blood T cell repertoires in COVID-19. Using immunoSEQ multiplex PCR, the repertoire was profiled, and TCRdb retains in-frame clones only, with some absent. The sample consists of approximately 380,000 clones, 88% of them appearing once. The sequenced material came from PBMCs or T cells enriched from blood (not recorded which). The receptor set was obtained from a woman aged 18-35 years who had recovered from COVID-19.

The rearrangement uses TRBV30 and TRBJ1-3, with TRBD1 as a possible D gene (6 bases). Looked up from germline, CDR1 is GTSNPN and CDR2 is SVGIG (reference sequence). With 8 bases removed from V and 2 bases from J, the gap between germline ends came to 16 bases. The CDR3 spans 14 residues. CDR3 sequence: CAGNGGFAGNTIYF. The CDR3 DNA reads as TGTGCCGGGAATGGGGGCTTTGCTGGAAACACCATATATTTT. The entire variable domain, with the rest obtained from reference TRBV30 and TRBJ1-3, is as follows: SQTIHQWPATLVQPVGSPLSLECTVEGTSNPNLYWYRQAAGRGLQLLFYSVGIGQISSEVPQNLSASRPQDRQFILSSKKLLLSDSGFYLCAGNGGFAGNTIYFGEGSWLTVV.

The chain employs TRBV6-6 and TRBJ1-1, with unresolved D. CDR1 is MNHNY and CDR2 is SVGAGI in the germline V gene (reference sequence). The CDR3 extends over 13 amino acids. V lost 6 bases and J 3 bases, leaving 11 bases between the germline ends. As DNA, the CDR3 is TGTGCCAGCAGGCGCAATACCGACACTGAAGCTTTCTTT. The encoded protein is CASRRNTDTEAFF.

The chain has TRBV2 and TRBJ1-4; tentatively, D is TRBD1 (5 bases). CDR1 and CDR2 from the germline V gene are SNHLY and FYNNEI. This CDR3 contains 13 residues. V was clipped by 4 bases and J by 8 bases, with 11 bases between them. CDR3 in amino acids: CASSGQGREKLFF. The CDR3 DNA reads TGTGCCAGCAGTGGTCAGGGTAGGGAAAAACTGTTTTTT.

The chain is built from TRBV27 and TRBJ1-1; no clear D. This CDR3 comprises 17 residues. Germline loops: CDR1 MNHEY, CDR2 SMNVEV (reference sequence). The V and J ends lost 3 bases and 0 bases respectively, with 17 bases between them. CDR3 loop: CASSLGRAPGMNTEAFF. The CDR3 region has the DNA TGTGCCAGCAGTTTGGGGAGGGCCCCGGGAATGAACACTGAAGCTTTCTTT.

The gene calls are TRBV3-1 (or the pseudogene TRBV3-2) and TRBJ2-3; 11 bases match TRBD2. The J segment lost 4 bases and the V segment lost 4 bases, leaving 4 bases of the junction unmatched. CDR1 is LGHDT and CDR2 is YNNKEL in the germline V gene (reference sequence). The CDR3 extends over 15 amino acids. The CDR3 DNA follows: TGTGCCAGCAGCCTAACTAGCGGGGGCTCAGATACGCAGTATTTT. Translating it yields CASSLTSGGSDTQYF.

The CDR3 loop is CASSPRGRPDGYTF. Here the CDR3 DNA reads TGTGCCAGCAGCCCTAGAGGGCGGCCAGATGGCTACACCTTC. The rearrangement links TRBV7-9 to TRBJ1-2; unclear D gene. V shed 5 bases and J shed 6 bases, with 16 bases lying between them. CDR3 length equals 14 residues. Germline V CDR1 and CDR2: SEHNR, FQNEAQ (reference sequence).

A remark on this clone: The same CDR3 is also encoded by other DNA sequences in this sample. The chain carries TRBV5-4 and TRBJ2-5; the D gene is possibly TRBD1 (5 bases). The germline V gene has CDR1 SGHNT and CDR2 YYREEE (reference sequence). The CDR3 is made up of 14 amino acids. Trimming took 0 bases from V and 1 from J, leaving 7 bases between them. This chain's CDR3 is CASSLGGSQETQYF. CDR3 nucleotide sequence: TGTGCCAGCAGCTTGGGGGGCAGCCAAGAGACCCAGTACTTC.

This chain links TRBV6-2 or TRBV6-3 with TRBJ1-3; no definite D call. This CDR3 region has 12 residues. The V and J ends lost 2 bases and 8 bases respectively, with 7 bases between them. Germline V gene data show CDR1 as MNHEY and CDR2 as SVGEGT. CDR3 nucleotide sequence: TGTGCCAGCAGTTACATCGGTCACACCATATATTTT. Encoded protein: CASSYIGHTIYF.

V is TRBV6-5 and J is TRBJ2-7; 7 nucleotides match TRBD2. The CDR3 contains 15 residues. The junction had 8 bases not matched to a gene; V was cut back by 1 base and J by 5 bases. Germline V gene lookup returns CDR1 MNHEY and CDR2 SVGAGI. CDR3 bases: TGTGCCAGCAGTTACTTCCAGGGAGGGTCGGACGAGCAGTACTTC. Translation gives CASSYFQGGSDEQYF.

This chain links TRBV18 with TRBJ1-1; D not certain. Germline V gene data show CDR1 as KGHSH and CDR2 as LQKENI. Trimming pared 4 bases from V and 3 bases from J, leaving 18 bases between. This CDR3 is 16 amino acids long. The CDR3, as DNA: TGTGCCAGCTCACGGGTCATACTCACTGCGGACACTGAAGCTTTCTTT. Its protein is CASSRVILTADTEAFF.

This chain links TRBV7-9 with TRBJ2-1, with 7 bases identical to TRBD1. Per germline, CDR1 SEHNR and CDR2 FQNEAQ (reference sequence). The CDR3 covers 15 residues. V shed 6 bases, J shed 6 bases, and the junction held 11 bases outside the gene matches. The CDR3 sequence is CASSLQGSISNEQFF. DNA of the CDR3: TGTGCCAGCAGTTTACAGGGGAGTATTTCCAATGAGCAGTTCTTC.

The chain employs TRBV19 and TRBJ1-2; 10 nucleotides align to TRBD1. Germline V gene lookup returns CDR1 LNHDA and CDR2 SQIVND (reference sequence). The V segment lost 10 bases and the J segment 7 bases; nucleotides outside the gene matches: 6. CDR3 size: 12 residues. Here the CDR3 reads CATRQGAAGYTF. The CDR3 DNA is TGTGCCACCCGACAGGGGGCGGCTGGCTACACCTTC.

The chain joins TRBV24-1 to TRBJ2-1; the D gene is possibly TRBD2 (7 bases). V was shortened by 3 bases and J by 9 bases, with 11 bases between the two germline ends. Germline-derived CDR1 and CDR2 are KGHDR and SFDVKD. The CDR3 totals 13 residues. CDR3 sequence (DNA): TGTGCCACCAGTGATGAGGGGGGGCGTGAGCAGTTCTTC. The encoded protein is CATSDEGGREQFF.

The chain carries TRBV28 and TRBJ2-7; 8 bases line up with TRBD1. The CDR3 consists of 13 residues. Germline values: CDR1 MDHEN, CDR2 SYDVKM. Trimming cost V 4 bases and J 5 bases; bases outside gene matches: 4. CDR3: CASSSGGKDEQYF. In DNA form, the CDR3 reads TGTGCCAGCAGTTCAGGGGGCAAAGACGAGCAGTACTTC.

The V and J genes are TRBV6-5 and TRBJ1-4; D possibly corresponds to TRBD1 (6 bases). V lost 5 bases and J 5 bases, leaving 12 bases between the germline ends. The CDR3 runs to 14 residues. Germline CDR1 reads MNHEY; CDR2 reads SVGAGI. CDR3 sequence: CASSPTGENEKLFF. The DNA of the CDR3 is TGTGCCAGCAGTCCGACAGGAGAGAATGAAAAACTGTTTTTT.

This clone was seen a handful of times. This chain links TRBV2 with TRBJ2-2, with unresolved D. The V end lost 7 bases, the J end lost 8 bases, and 8 bases lay between the germline ends. The CDR3 is 11 residues long. CDR1 is SNHLY and CDR2 is FYNNEI in the germline V gene. The CDR3 protein is CASTAAGELFF. CDR3 bases: TGTGCCAGCACGGCGGCGGGGGAGCTGTTTTTT.

The chain has TRBV12-3 or TRBV12-4 and TRBJ1-1; the D is unclear. The CDR3 spans 13 residues. V lost 1 base and J lost 2, with 5 bases in between. The CDR3 region is CASSLDINTEAFF. The CDR3 DNA sequence: TGTGCCAGCAGTTTAGACATTAACACTGAAGCTTTCTTT.

This rearrangement joins TRBV7-3 to TRBJ2-2; D is unclear. V lost 6 bases, J lost 1 base, and 9 bases lay in between. Germline CDR1 SGHTA, CDR2 FQGTGA. This CDR3 has 14 amino acids. The CDR3 spells CASSQLENTGELFF. In DNA, the CDR3 is TGTGCCAGCAGTCAATTAGAGAACACCGGGGAGCTGTTTTTT.

The count of this clone is one. The chain recombines TRBV4-1 with TRBJ1-5; D perhaps matches TRBD1 (6 bases). CDR1 and CDR2 (germline): MGHRA, YSYEKL. The CDR3 length is 13 residues. V shed 4 bases and J shed 4 bases, with 8 bases lying between them. The CDR3 here is CASSPGANQPQHF. The CDR3 DNA is TGCGCCAGCAGCCCAGGGGCTAATCAGCCCCAGCATTTT.

The V call is TRBV9, the J call TRBJ2-1; tentative D call: TRBD1 (5 bases). From germline, CDR1 is SGDLS and CDR2 YYNGEE. V was clipped by 4 bases and J by 3 bases, with 11 bases between them. The CDR3 spans 14 residues. The CDR3 DNA sequence: TGTGCCAGCAGCCCCAGACAGCACTACAATGAGCAGTTCTTC. It yields the protein CASSPRQHYNEQFF.

The chain carries TRBV27 and TRBJ1-1, with D perhaps matching TRBD1 (6 bases). V shed 2 bases and J shed 4 bases, with 14 bases lying between them. The CDR3 sequence is 15 residues long. CDR1 MNHEY and CDR2 SMNVEV come from the germline V gene (reference sequence). The CDR3 here is CASSLDLGAFTEAFF. The CDR3 DNA reads as TGTGCCAGCAGTTTAGATCTGGGGGCGTTCACTGAAGCTTTCTTT.

The rearrangement joins TRBV29-1 to TRBJ2-1; perhaps TRBD1 as D (5 bases). The germline V gene has CDR1 SQVTM and CDR2 ANQGSEA. V dropped 4 bases and J dropped 4 bases, with 11 bases sitting between them. This CDR3 is 13 amino acids long. The CDR3 bases are TGCAGCGTTGTAGGGGATTTATACAATGAGCAGTTCTTC. Translated: CSVVGDLYNEQFF.

The V call is TRBV6-5, the J call TRBJ1-5, with D maybe TRBD1 (6 bases). The V and J ends lost 7 bases and 1 base respectively, with 14 bases between them. Looked up from germline, CDR1 is MNHEY and CDR2 is SVGAGI. The CDR3 runs to 15 residues. CDR3 sequence: CASKEITGSNQPQHF. The CDR3 nucleotides read TGTGCCAGCAAGGAAATCACAGGGAGCAATCAGCCCCAGCATTTT.

J is TRBJ1-5 and V is TRBV28; TRBD1 matches at 9 bases. The CDR3 covers 15 residues. The V gene's germline CDR1 is MDHEN and CDR2 SYDVKM. V shed 2 bases, J shed 4 bases, and the junction held 3 bases outside the gene matches. The CDR3 region is CASSLRDRANQPQHF. The CDR3 DNA sequence: TGTGCCAGCAGTTTACGGGACAGGGCAAATCAGCCCCAGCATTTT.

This clone was counted a single time. This chain connects TRBV2 to TRBJ1-4; 7 nucleotides align to TRBD1. V was clipped by 4 bases and J by 7 bases; unmatched bases: 9. CDR3 size: 15 residues. Germline V gives CDR1 SNHLY, CDR2 FYNNEI. CDR3 sequence (DNA): TGTGCCAGCAGTGGACAGGGTCCGGGGCGTGAAAAACTGTTTTTT. Its protein is CASSGQGPGREKLFF.

The genes are TRBV3-1 (or the pseudogene TRBV3-2) and TRBJ1-1; the D is unclear. The V gene's germline CDR1 is LGHDT and CDR2 YNNKEL (reference sequence). The CDR3 runs 15 residues. Trimming shortened V by 3 bases and J by 0 bases, and 11 bases separated the two germline ends. The CDR3 nucleotides are TGTGCCAGCAGCCAGGCCTCCCTCATGAACACTGAAGCTTTCTTT. This translates into CASSQASLMNTEAFF.

This sequence joins TRBV3-1 (or the pseudogene TRBV3-2) and TRBJ1-2; D might be TRBD1 (5 bases). Germline CDR1 is LGHDT and CDR2 is YNNKEL (reference sequence). The CDR3 covers 14 residues. V was cut by 1 base and J by 4 bases, with 10 bases left in between. The CDR3 region has the DNA TGTGCCAGCAGCCAAGGGGGGGTCAGCTATGGCTACACCTTC. It codes for CASSQGGVSYGYTF.

V is TRBV5-1 and J is TRBJ1-1; D is ambiguous. V dropped 0 bases and J dropped 2 bases, with 23 bases sitting between them. The CDR3 has 19 residues. In germline, CDR1 is SGHRS, CDR2 YFSETQ. The CDR3 protein is CASSLGAGSPGTTNTEAFF. CDR3 nucleotide sequence: TGCGCCAGCAGCTTGGGCGCGGGGTCACCAGGAACAACAAACACTGAAGCTTTCTTT.

The chain uses TRBV27 and TRBJ2-5; 9 nucleotides match TRBD2. This CDR3 region has 15 residues. Unmatched junction bases numbered 4, after V lost 3 bases and J lost 2 bases. CDR1 and CDR2 from the germline V gene are MNHEY and SMNVEV (reference sequence). CDR3 loop: CASSFWLAGQETQYF. The CDR3 nucleotides read TGTGCCAGCAGTTTTTGGCTAGCGGGGCAAGAGACCCAGTACTTC.

V usage is TRBV9 and J usage is TRBJ2-3; the D gene is possibly TRBD1 (6 bases). Trimming pared 0 bases from V and 0 bases from J, leaving 11 bases between. CDR1 is SGDLS and CDR2 is YYNGEE in the germline V gene. The CDR3 spans 16 residues. This CDR3 is CASSVGQGMSTDTQYF. In DNA form, the CDR3 reads TGTGCCAGCAGCGTAGGGCAGGGGATGAGCACAGATACGCAGTATTTT. Full variable domain (outside the CDR3, taken from reference TRBV9 and TRBJ2-3): DSGVTQTPKHLITATGQRVTLRCSPRSGDLSVYWYQQSLDQGLQFLIQYYNGEERAKGNILERFSAQQFPDLHSELNLSSLELGDSALYFCASSVGQGMSTDTQYFGPGTRLTVL.

The chain employs TRBV18 and TRBJ1-6; 7 bases are shared with TRBD1. The junction had 5 bases not matched to a gene; V was cut back by 2 bases and J by 10 bases. The germline CDR1 and CDR2 sequences are KGHSH and LQKENI. The CDR3 is made up of 14 amino acids. The CDR3 coding sequence is TGTGCCAGCTCACCAGAGACAGGGCACTCACCCCTCCACTTT. Translating gives CASSPETGHSPLHF.

V and J are TRBV19 and TRBJ1-5, with 7 bases identical to TRBD1. CDR1 LNHDA and CDR2 SQIVND come from the germline V gene (reference sequence). Trimming cost V 5 bases and J 6 bases; bases outside gene matches: 10. CDR3 length: 15 amino acids. In DNA form, the CDR3 reads TGTGCCAGTAGTGAACTACAGGGGTTTGGTCAGCCCCAGCATTTT. Its translation: CASSELQGFGQPQHF.